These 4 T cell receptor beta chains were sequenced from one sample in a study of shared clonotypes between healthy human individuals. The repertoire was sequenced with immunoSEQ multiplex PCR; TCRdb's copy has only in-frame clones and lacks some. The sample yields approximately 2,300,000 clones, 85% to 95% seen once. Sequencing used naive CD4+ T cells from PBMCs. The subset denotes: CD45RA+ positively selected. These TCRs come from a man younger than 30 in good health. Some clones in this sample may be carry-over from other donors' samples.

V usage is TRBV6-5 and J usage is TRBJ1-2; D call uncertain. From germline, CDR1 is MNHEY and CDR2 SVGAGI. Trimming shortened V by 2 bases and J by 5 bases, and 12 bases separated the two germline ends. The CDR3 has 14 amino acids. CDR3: CASSYGRANYGYTF. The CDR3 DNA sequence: TGTGCCAGCAGTTACGGCCGGGCGAATTATGGCTACACCTTC.

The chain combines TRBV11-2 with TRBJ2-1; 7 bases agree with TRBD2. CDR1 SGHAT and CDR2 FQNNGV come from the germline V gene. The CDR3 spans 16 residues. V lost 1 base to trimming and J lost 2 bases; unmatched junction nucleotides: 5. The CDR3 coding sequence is TGTGCCAGCAGCTTAGCGGGAGGAACCACCTACAATGAGCAGTTCTTC. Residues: CASSLAGGTTYNEQFF.

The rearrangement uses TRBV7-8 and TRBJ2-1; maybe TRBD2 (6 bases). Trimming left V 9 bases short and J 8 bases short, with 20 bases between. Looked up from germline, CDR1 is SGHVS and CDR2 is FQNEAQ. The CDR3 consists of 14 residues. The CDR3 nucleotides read TGTGCCAGTACTGTACCGGGAGTATTATATGAGCAGTTCTTC. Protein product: CASTVPGVLYEQFF.

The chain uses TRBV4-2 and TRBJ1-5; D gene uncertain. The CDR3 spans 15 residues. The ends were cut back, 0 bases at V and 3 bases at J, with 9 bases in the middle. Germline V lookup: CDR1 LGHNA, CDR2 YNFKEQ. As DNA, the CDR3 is TGTGCCAGCAGCCAAGAGGGCCAGTTCAATCAGCCCCAGCATTTT. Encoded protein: CASSQEGQFNQPQHF.